These T cell receptor beta chains were read from a single sample in a study of early T cells in non-severe SARS-CoV-2 infection. Via MiXCR, TCRdb re-called the 5' RACE reads, giving one row per CDR3 protein. The sample records about 72,000 distinct CDR3 sequences, 10% being singletons. The source material was whole blood, sampled at baseline. These receptors originate from an adult who was a healthcare worker with PCR-confirmed SARS-CoV-2 infection or an uninfected control (not recorded which). Both conserved end residues are trimmed from each CDR3. The D gene is left open where the match is weak. Clone size is not always given. Where it is, it says once, few, many or a class for expanded clones.

D gene	V gene	J gene	clone size	CDR3 protein
.	TRBV2	TRBJ2-5	once	ASSQFYKEETQY
.	TRBV7-8	TRBJ2-1	.	ASSQLAWSYNEQF
.	TRBV5-1	TRBJ1-1	.	ASSSQVDTEAF
.	TRBV4-2	TRBJ2-7	many	ASSQEYGGALWEQY
.	TRBV29-1	TRBJ1-2	many	SGGRFGDYGYT
.	TRBV10-3	TRBJ2-2	few	AISDIPGRNTGELF
.	TRBV6-5	TRBJ2-7	.	ASRGQVGVYEQY
.	TRBV29-1	TRBJ2-1	.	SGRHSYNEQF
TRBD2	TRBV27	TRBJ2-2	many	ASSHSGGASTGELF
.	TRBV12-3/TRBV12-4	TRBJ2-7	.	ASSLAGNGPYEQY
.	TRBV20-1	TRBJ1-1	.	SARAKGRSEAF
TRBD1	TRBV15	TRBJ1-4	few	ATGDREDEKLF
.	TRBV12-3/TRBV12-4	TRBJ1-5	few	ASGWGNQPQH
.	TRBV11-3	TRBJ2-2	.	ASRTDMAGGELF
TRBD1	TRBV29-1	TRBJ1-2	many	SVGGQGEGYT
.	TRBV15	TRBJ1-2	few	ATSRDASARLNYGYT
TRBD1	TRBV7-3	TRBJ2-7	.	ASSLTSGGYEQY
TRBD1	TRBV4-3	TRBJ1-4	.	ASSQDGQGVREKLF
TRBD1	TRBV10-3	TRBJ1-2	many	AIRPRDSVHGYT
TRBD2	TRBV14	TRBJ2-1	.	ASSPGDSGGDEQF
.	TRBV4-3	TRBJ2-7	few	ASSQGYGTHYEQY
.	TRBV20-1	TRBJ1-1	few	SAGLPGVGENTEAF
.	TRBV12-3/TRBV12-4	TRBJ1-5	.	ASSLSGSPNQPQH
.	TRBV30	TRBJ2-7	.	AWRPGHLYEQY